The 27 T cell receptor beta chains below were found in one sample sequenced in a study of identical twins. MiXCR, applied by TCRdb to the 5' RACE reads, yields one record per CDR3 protein. Among about 470,000 distinct CDR3 sequences listed, more than 20% were seen once. The sample was also reused in another study, on T cells expressing NK-cell markers.

The specimen sequenced was CD4+ T cells sorted from blood. These receptors were taken from a woman under 30 in good health.

This clonotype has just a few counts. The chain carries TRBV7-2 and TRBJ2-1; 8 positions agree with TRBD1. CDR1 and CDR2 from the germline V gene are SGHTA and FQGNSA. The V segment lost 5 bases and the J segment 2 bases; nucleotides outside the gene matches: 5. There are 15 residues in the CDR3. The chain's CDR3 is CASSRRQGTYNEQFF. The DNA of the CDR3 is TGTGCCAGCAGCCGGAGACAGGGGACCTACAATGAGCAGTTCTTC.

This chain links TRBV20-1 with TRBJ2-7; the match to TRBD2 covers 9 bases. The CDR3 sequence is 15 residues long. V trimming: 3 bases; J trimming: 6 bases; junction bases outside the gene matches: 12. Per germline, CDR1 DFQATT and CDR2 SNEGSKA (reference sequence). CDR3 DNA sequence: TGCAGTGCTAGCCCTCCCTCAGCGGGAGGAGCCGAGCAGTACTTC. As protein: CSASPPSAGGAEQYF.

V gene TRBV11-3 combines with J gene TRBJ2-3; either TRBD1 or TRBD2 may fit D (6 bases each). This CDR3 contains 16 residues. Between the trimmed V and J ends, which lost 1 base and 4 bases, there was a span of 15 bases. Germline CDR1 and CDR2: SGHNT and YENEEA. The CDR3 DNA reads TGTGCCAGCAGCTTAGGGGGGGCCTATTCGTCAGATACGCAGTATTTT. Residues: CASSLGGAYSSDTQYF.

This sequence joins TRBV5-1 and TRBJ1-6, with D possibly being TRBD1 (5 bases). Per the germline V gene, CDR1 is SGHRS and CDR2 is YFSETQ. V lost 4 bases and J lost 0, with 14 bases in between. The CDR3 contains 17 residues. The CDR3 loop reads CASSAQGSSSYNSPLHF. CDR3 DNA sequence: TGCGCCAGCAGCGCTCAGGGTTCAAGCTCCTATAATTCACCCCTCCACTTT.

V and J are TRBV18 and TRBJ2-5; D is undetermined. The germline gives CDR1 KGHSH, CDR2 LQKENI. The CDR3 has 11 amino acids. Trimming removed 2 bases from V and 5 bases from J, with 3 bases in between. CDR3 amino acids: CASSPMETQYF. Written as DNA, the CDR3 is TGTGCCAGCTCACCAATGGAGACCCAGTACTTC.

A few counts support this clonotype. The genes are TRBV6-5 and TRBJ2-7, with D perhaps matching TRBD1 or TRBD2 (5 bases each). The germline gives CDR1 MNHEY, CDR2 SVGAGI. The CDR3 runs to 14 residues. Trimming shortened V by 4 bases and J by 2 bases, and 12 bases separated the two germline ends. CDR3 DNA: TGTGCCAGCAGTTCCCCAGGGACGGCCTACGAGCAGTACTTC. Protein: CASSSPGTAYEQYF.

This clonotype was counted only a few times. The chain has TRBV6-2 or TRBV6-3 and TRBJ1-1; D call uncertain. V lost 8 bases, J lost 3 bases, and 13 bases lay in between. CDR1 is MNHEY and CDR2 is SVGEGT in the germline V gene. The CDR3 runs 13 residues. The chain's CDR3 is CASYESAYTEAFF. CDR3 DNA sequence: TGTGCCAGCTACGAGTCGGCGTACACTGAAGCTTTCTTT.

The table lists this clonotype with a few counts. This chain uses TRBV20-1 with TRBJ2-6; D unresolved. Germline values: CDR1 DFQATT, CDR2 SNEGSKA (reference sequence). The CDR3 runs 15 residues. With 6 bases removed from V and 3 bases from J, the gap between germline ends came to 15 bases. This CDR3 reads CSATFPGFGANVLTF. The CDR3 DNA reads TGCAGTGCCACATTCCCCGGTTTTGGGGCCAACGTCCTGACTTTC.

The rearrangement joins TRBV12-3 or TRBV12-4 to TRBJ1-2; D call uncertain. CDR3 length: 15 residues. Trimming took 7 bases from V and 4 from J, leaving 19 bases between them. CDR3 nucleotides: TGTGCCAGCACCCTTAGTGGGGTCCAAGTCTATGGCTACACCTTC. Protein: CASTLSGVQVYGYTF.

The sample holds a few counts of this clonotype. The chain has TRBV20-1 and TRBJ1-6; D possibly corresponds to TRBD1 (5 bases). V was clipped by 5 bases and J by 10 bases, with 18 bases between them. The CDR3 totals 14 residues. Germline V gene sequence: CDR1 DFQATT, CDR2 SNEGSKA (reference sequence). CDR3 residues: CSARPGIGGSPLHF. For the CDR3, the DNA is TGCAGTGCTCGACCGGGAATCGGGGGGTCACCCCTCCACTTT.

The chain couples TRBV12-3 or TRBV12-4 to TRBJ2-2, with 10 bases identical to TRBD2. The V and J ends lost 7 bases and 6 bases, in that order; junction bases with no gene match: 11. The CDR3 has 16 amino acids. In DNA form, the CDR3 reads TGTGCCAGCAAAGCGGGGGGGCCTCTGGATCCCGGGGAGCTGTTTTTT. Its translation is CASKAGGPLDPGELFF.

As DNA, the CDR3 is TGCGCCAGCAGCCAAGAAGAGGGAAGGGAAGGGAACCTATACGAGCAGTACTTC. Amino acids: CASSQEEGREGNLYEQYF. The chain uses TRBV4-3 and TRBJ2-7; D perhaps matches TRBD2 (5 bases). Germline CDR1 and CDR2: LGHNA and YSLEER. The V end lost 0 bases, the J end lost 4 bases, and 22 bases lay between the germline ends. This CDR3 comprises 18 residues.

This clonotype has more than one count but fewer than ten. J is TRBJ1-1 and V is TRBV7-9; TRBD1 aligns across 7 bases. Germline values: CDR1 SEHNR, CDR2 FQNEAQ (reference sequence). Trimming cost V 2 bases and J 1 base; bases outside gene matches: 4. The CDR3 has 15 amino acids. CDR3 DNA sequence: TGTGCCAGCAGCTTAAGGGACAGTGAGAACACTGAAGCTTTCTTT. Translating gives CASSLRDSENTEAFF.

This clonotype has more than one count but fewer than ten. The genes are TRBV4-1 and TRBJ1-2; D is undetermined. The CDR3 consists of 15 residues. Germline V gene data show CDR1 as MGHRA and CDR2 as YSYEKL. V was clipped by 5 bases and J by 3 bases, with 16 bases between them. DNA for the CDR3: TGCGCCAGCAGCTTGTCGAGTGGGGTTGACTATGGCTACACCTTC. It codes for CASSLSSGVDYGYTF.

This clonotype was detected only a few times. The chain recombines TRBV3-1 with TRBJ2-1; D might be TRBD1 (6 bases). The length of the CDR3 is 13 residues. Trimming took off 6 bases at V and 9 bases at J, with 15 bases between the two ends. Germline CDR1 LGHDT, CDR2 YNNKEL (reference sequence). CDR3 nucleotides: TGTGCCAGCAGGCCACAACAGGGCCCTGAGCAGTTCTTC. The encoded protein is CASRPQQGPEQFF.

The chain uses TRBV19 and TRBJ2-2; D is unresolved. The ends were cut back, 6 bases at V and 1 base at J, with 12 bases in the middle. The CDR3 covers 15 residues. CDR1 and CDR2 from the germline V gene are LNHDA and SQIVND (reference sequence). CDR3 protein: CASRVERLNTGELFF. The CDR3 DNA reads as TGTGCCAGTAGGGTCGAGCGCCTGAACACCGGGGAGCTGTTTTTT.

The table lists this clonotype with a few counts. This chain uses TRBV7-2 with TRBJ2-2, with 12 bases fitting TRBD1. Trimming cost V 0 bases and J 6 bases; bases outside gene matches: 5. Germline V gene lookup returns CDR1 SGHTA and CDR2 FQGNSA. CDR3 length: 17 amino acids. CDR3 nucleotide sequence: TGTGCCAGCAGCTTAGCGGGACAGGGGGCTCGATCCGGGGAGCTGTTTTTT. Translation gives CASSLAGQGARSGELFF.

The chain employs TRBV7-2 and TRBJ2-1, with a weak D call TRBD2 (5 bases). CDR3 size: 14 residues. V lost 2 bases and J 5 bases, leaving 10 bases between the germline ends. CDR1 is SGHTA and CDR2 is FQGNSA in the germline V gene. CDR3 DNA sequence: TGTGCCAGCAGCTTAAAGGGAGAGAACAATGAGCAGTTCTTC. Residues: CASSLKGENNEQFF. Complete variable domain (other parts from reference TRBV7-2 and TRBJ2-1): GAGVSQSPSNKVTEKGKDVELRCDPISGHTALYWYRQSLGQGLEFLIYFQGNSAPDKSGLPSDRFSAERTGGSVSTLTIQRTQQEDSAVYLCASSLKGENNEQFFGPGTRLTVL.

The rearrangement uses TRBV30 and TRBJ1-4; D call uncertain. Trimming cost V 5 bases and J 8 bases, with 9 bases left between them. CDR3 size: 11 residues. Germline values: CDR1 GTSNPN, CDR2 SVGIG (reference sequence). The CDR3 DNA is TGTGCCTGGGGACTCTGGGAAAAACTGTTTTTT. Amino acids: CAWGLWEKLFF.

The chain uses TRBV5-1 and TRBJ2-5; D possibly corresponds to TRBD1 (6 bases). The CDR3 extends over 14 amino acids. The ends were cut back, 2 bases at V and 0 bases at J, with 8 bases in the middle. Germline CDR1 is SGHRS and CDR2 is YFSETQ. The CDR3 here is CASSFRGDQETQYF. The CDR3 DNA reads TGCGCCAGCAGCTTCAGGGGAGACCAAGAGACCCAGTACTTC.

This clonotype was seen a few times. The rearrangement joins TRBV7-9 to TRBJ2-7; 9 bases are shared with TRBD1. V was pared by 5 bases and J by 2 bases, with 4 bases of the junction left unmatched. Germline CDR1 reads SEHNR; CDR2 reads FQNEAQ (reference sequence). CDR3 length equals 14 residues. CDR3 nucleotides: TGTGCCAGCAGCGTGACAGGGGGGACCTACGAGCAGTACTTC. Translating gives CASSVTGGTYEQYF. The variable domain in full, with the rest retrieved from reference TRBV7-9 and TRBJ2-7, is DTGVSQNPRHKITKRGQNVTFRCDPISEHNRLYWYRQTLGQGPEFLTYFQNEAQLEKSRLLSDRFSAERPKGSFSTLEIQRTEQGDSAMYLCASSVTGGTYEQYFGPGTRLTVT.

This sequence joins TRBV9 and TRBJ2-3; D is perhaps TRBD1 (6 bases). The CDR3 has 15 amino acids. CDR1 and CDR2 (germline): SGDLS, YYNGEE. Trimming took off 4 bases at V and 3 bases at J, with 15 bases between the two ends. The CDR3 region is CASSPYGRGTDTQYF. In DNA, the CDR3 is TGTGCCAGCAGCCCCTACGGCAGGGGTACAGATACGCAGTATTTT.

This chain uses TRBV2 with TRBJ2-3; D not certain. Per germline, CDR1 SNHLY and CDR2 FYNNEI. CDR3 length: 12 residues. The V end lost 6 bases, the J end lost 2 bases, and 6 bases lay between the germline ends. CDR3 bases: TGTGCCAGCAGAGAATACACAGATACGCAGTATTTT. It is translated as CASREYTDTQYF.

The rearrangement joins TRBV27 to TRBJ2-7, with a tentative D call TRBD1 (6 bases). Germline values: CDR1 MNHEY, CDR2 SMNVEV (reference sequence). V lost 2 bases and J 3 bases, leaving 11 bases between the germline ends. This CDR3 comprises 14 residues. This CDR3 is CASSLRIQGYEQYF. The CDR3 region has the DNA TGTGCCAGCAGTTTAAGGATACAGGGCTACGAGCAGTACTTC.

The gene calls are TRBV2 and TRBJ2-5; D not resolved. Germline loops: CDR1 SNHLY, CDR2 FYNNEI. The CDR3 sequence is 13 residues long. Trimming took 7 bases from V and 5 from J, leaving 14 bases between them. CDR3 sequence reads: CASTLNWQETQYF. The CDR3 DNA reads TGTGCCAGCACCTTGAACTGGCAGGAGACCCAGTACTTC. Filled out from reference TRBV2 and TRBJ2-5, the complete variable domain reads EPEVTQTPSHQVTQMGQEVILRCVPISNHLYFYWYRQILGQKVEFLVSFYNNEISEKSEIFDDQFSVERPDGSNFTLKIRSTKLEDSAMYFCASTLNWQETQYFGPGTRLLVL.

This clonotype has a handful of counts. The CDR3 bases are TGTGCCAGCAGCTTAGTGGTTAGAGGGAATCAGTACTTC. Its translation is CASSLVVRGNQYF. The chain is built from TRBV7-2 and TRBJ2-4, with D perhaps TRBD2 (5 bases). The CDR3 runs to 13 residues. CDR1 is SGHTA and CDR2 is FQGNSA in the germline V gene. Trimming took off 1 base at V and 12 bases at J, with 13 bases between the two ends.

This clonotype was observed a few times. J is TRBJ2-3 and V is TRBV5-1; 7 bases line up with TRBD1. Germline lookup yields CDR1 SGHRS and CDR2 YFSETQ. The CDR3 covers 13 residues. The V gene end was trimmed by 9 bases and the J gene end by 0 bases; junction bases not matched to a gene: 4. The CDR3, as DNA: TGCGCCACCGGACAGGCAAGCACAGATACGCAGTATTTT. It specifies CATGQASTDTQYF.